This TCR beta chain stems from a study of T cell changes during pregnancy in multiple sclerosis. Profiling relied on immunoSEQ multiplex PCR, and the TCRdb table lists in-frame clones only, not all of them. Here the sample spans approximately 34,000 clones, approximately 90% being singletons. The germline V gene has CDR1 DFQATT and CDR2 SNEGSKA (reference sequence). CDR3 length equals 10 residues. Trimming took off 6 bases at V and 8 bases at J, with 7 bases between the two ends. The chain couples TRBV20-1 to TRBJ1-4; D not certain. This TCR was recovered from a female donor with multiple sclerosis, enrolled in a pregnancy study. The sample was CD8+ T cells from peripheral blood mononuclear cells, taken in the first trimester of pregnancy. CDR3 sequence: CSALEEKLFF. CDR3 sequence (DNA): TGCAGTGCCCTTGAGGAAAAACTGTTTTTT.